The 10 T cell receptor beta chains in this list originate from one sample, sequenced in a study of Ad26.COV2.S vaccination and SARS-CoV-2 variants (dated by TCRdb to the early 2020s). Libraries were constructed by the immunoSEQ multiplex PCR assay. TCRdb carries this immuneACCESS record with in-frame sequences only. Its versions omit some clonotypes, under half of them owing to an unresolved V gene in the studies checked, with the rest unexplained. The sample table contains under 550,000 clones; only one count was recorded for about 93% of them. In total, the top ten clones hold roughly an eighth of the sample. The treatment or condition label on this specimen signifies: roughly 18 received Ad26.COV2.S at low or high dose, single or two shots; five or six received placebo; per-sample allocation not given. Repertoires of vaccine and placebo recipients were sequenced from samples taken on day 63 after the first injection.

Material: peripheral blood, obtained in a trial of Ad26.COV2.S vaccine versus placebo. The source is a person between 18 and 65 years old who received the Ad26.COV2.S COVID-19 vaccine or a placebo.

The gene calls are TRBV6-5 and TRBJ2-2; the D gene could be TRBD1 or TRBD2 (6 bases each). Trimming removed 7 bases at V and 6 bases at J, with 18 bases between. CDR1 is MNHEY and CDR2 is SVGAGI in the germline V gene. CDR3 length: 15 residues. The CDR3 reads CASKRGVADAGELFF. As DNA, the CDR3 is TGTGCCAGCAAGAGGGGGGTAGCCGACGCCGGGGAGCTGTTTTTT.

This rearrangement joins TRBV6-2 or TRBV6-3 to TRBJ1-1, with D uncertain. The CDR3 runs to 13 residues. V dropped 2 bases and J dropped 3 bases, with 7 bases sitting between them. Looked up from germline, CDR1 is MNHEY and CDR2 is SVGEGT. The CDR3 spells CASSYRMDTEAFF. The CDR3 DNA reads as TGTGCCAGCAGTTACAGGATGGACACTGAAGCTTTCTTT.

The chain couples TRBV14 to TRBJ2-3; D is perhaps TRBD1 (5 bases). Between the trimmed V and J ends, which lost 3 bases and 2 bases, there was a span of 9 bases. The CDR3 spans 14 residues. CDR1 SGHDN and CDR2 FVKESK come from the germline V gene. As DNA, the CDR3 is TGTGCCAGCAGCCAGTACAGGCTCACAGATACGCAGTATTTT. Translation gives CASSQYRLTDTQYF.

The chain carries TRBV7-9 and TRBJ1-3; D perhaps matches TRBD1 (6 bases). V dropped 3 bases and J dropped 0 bases, with 12 bases sitting between them. The CDR3 is made up of 16 amino acids. The germline gives CDR1 SEHNR, CDR2 FQNEAQ (reference sequence). CDR3 sequence reads: CASSFEQGYSGNTIYF. The CDR3 region has the DNA TGTGCCAGCAGCTTCGAACAGGGATACTCTGGAAACACCATATATTTT.

The J gene is TRBJ2-1, the V gene TRBV30; TRBD2 matches at 11 bases. The ends lost 5 bases at V and 7 bases at J; junction bases unmatched: 10. Germline V gene data show CDR1 as GTSNPN and CDR2 as SVGIG (reference sequence). The CDR3 contains 15 residues. The CDR3 coding sequence is TGTGCCTGGTCCTTGGGACTAGCGGCGGGGAATGAGCAGTTCTTC. Translating gives CAWSLGLAAGNEQFF. The whole variable domain, remainder taken from reference TRBV30 and TRBJ2-1, is SQTIHQWPATLVQPVGSPLSLECTVEGTSNPNLYWYRQAAGRGLQLLFYSVGIGQISSEVPQNLSASRPQDRQFILSSKKLLLSDSGFYLCAWSLGLAAGNEQFFGPGTRLTVL.

The rearrangement uses TRBV20-1 and TRBJ2-1; D not certain. Germline loops: CDR1 DFQATT, CDR2 SNEGSKA (reference sequence). The CDR3 contains 11 residues. Trimming cost V 5 bases and J 4 bases, with 6 bases left between them. The CDR3 sequence is CSAGTYNEQFF. CDR3 bases: TGCAGTGCTGGAACTTACAATGAGCAGTTCTTC.

This clone showed up just once. The chain joins TRBV5-1 to TRBJ1-4; D may be TRBD1 (6 bases). The CDR3 covers 15 residues. Germline CDR1 is SGHRS and CDR2 is YFSETQ. Trimming removed 4 bases at V and 0 bases at J, with 10 bases between. The CDR3 DNA reads TGCGCCAGCAGCGGAGGACAGACAACTAATGAAAAACTGTTTTTT. As protein: CASSGGQTTNEKLFF.

This clone was seen just once. The chain recombines TRBV15 with TRBJ2-1, with TRBD2 matching over 13 bases. The length of the CDR3 is 17 residues. Trimming cost V 1 base and J 6 bases; bases outside gene matches: 6. Looked up from germline, CDR1 is LNHNV and CDR2 is YYDKDF (reference sequence). DNA for the CDR3: TGTGCCACCAGCAGAGCGCGGGGACTAGCGGGAATCAATGAGCAGTTCTTC. Its protein is CATSRARGLAGINEQFF.

Written as DNA, the CDR3 is TGTGCCTGGAGTGTACGGAGTGCATACGAGCAGTACTTC. Amino acid sequence: CAWSVRSAYEQYF. The gene calls are TRBV30 and TRBJ2-7; D call uncertain. V was shortened by 0 bases and J by 4 bases, with 10 bases between the two germline ends. Germline V CDR1 and CDR2: GTSNPN, SVGIG (reference sequence). There are 13 residues in the CDR3.

The chain recombines TRBV27 with TRBJ1-6; a weak D match, TRBD1 (5 bases). CDR3 length equals 17 residues. Trimming pared 5 bases from V and 9 bases from J, leaving 23 bases between. Germline assignment: CDR1 MNHEY and CDR2 SMNVEV (reference sequence). The chain's CDR3 is CASSPHPGPSTVSPLHF. In DNA, the CDR3 is TGTGCCAGCAGTCCCCACCCGGGGCCTTCTACCGTTTCACCCCTCCACTTT.